Listed below are T cell receptor beta chains from one sample, sequenced in a study of vaccination and CD4 T cells after COVID-19. Their antigens are not known. TCRdb passed the PCR reads through MiXCR, listing each CDR3 protein once. There are some 22,000 distinct CDR3 sequences in the sample; 58% occur only once, and about 3% lies in the top ten. The sequenced material came from CD4+ T cells from blood, cultured in vitro. These receptors all stem from a human donor who had recovered from COVID-19. Each CDR3 is given without its conserved first and last residue. Where a row states a size, it is once, few, many or the class of an expanded clone; other rows omit it.

j_call | clone_size | v_call | cdr3_aa
TRBJ2-3 | . | TRBV7-3 | ASSFQPGGRQY
TRBJ1-6 | . | TRBV11-3 | ASSSGLDNSPLH
TRBJ2-3 | . | TRBV5-4 | ASSLSPWSGDTQY
TRBJ1-1 | few | TRBV27 | ASRWDRETEAF
TRBJ1-1 | few | TRBV27 | ASSTTKVVHGTEAF
TRBJ2-1 | . | TRBV4-1 | ASSPMGLAGGLSYNEQF
TRBJ2-5 | . | TRBV7-2 | ASSLVPGVQETQY
TRBJ1-2 | few | TRBV20-1 | SATLQGAPNYGYT
TRBJ2-2 | . | TRBV19 | ASSGDRAGDTGELF
TRBJ2-2 | . | TRBV27 | ASSKRLAGRTGELF
TRBJ2-7 | . | TRBV6-5 | ASSYTAGPDLGKQY
TRBJ2-7 | . | TRBV27 | ASSFWTGYSYEQY
TRBJ1-5 | few | TRBV7-3 | ASSLGGGQPQH
TRBJ1-2 | . | TRBV20-1 | SARVSGVAPGGYT
TRBJ2-7 | few | TRBV25-1 | ASSGTGDRSYEQY
TRBJ2-5 | . | TRBV24-1 | ATGDRGIQETQY
TRBJ1-1 | few | TRBV7-9 | ASSHMNHEQGTNTEAF
TRBJ2-3 | . | TRBV7-2 | ASSLRRRERSTDTQY
TRBJ2-1 | . | TRBV11-3 | ASSLALAGSYNEQF